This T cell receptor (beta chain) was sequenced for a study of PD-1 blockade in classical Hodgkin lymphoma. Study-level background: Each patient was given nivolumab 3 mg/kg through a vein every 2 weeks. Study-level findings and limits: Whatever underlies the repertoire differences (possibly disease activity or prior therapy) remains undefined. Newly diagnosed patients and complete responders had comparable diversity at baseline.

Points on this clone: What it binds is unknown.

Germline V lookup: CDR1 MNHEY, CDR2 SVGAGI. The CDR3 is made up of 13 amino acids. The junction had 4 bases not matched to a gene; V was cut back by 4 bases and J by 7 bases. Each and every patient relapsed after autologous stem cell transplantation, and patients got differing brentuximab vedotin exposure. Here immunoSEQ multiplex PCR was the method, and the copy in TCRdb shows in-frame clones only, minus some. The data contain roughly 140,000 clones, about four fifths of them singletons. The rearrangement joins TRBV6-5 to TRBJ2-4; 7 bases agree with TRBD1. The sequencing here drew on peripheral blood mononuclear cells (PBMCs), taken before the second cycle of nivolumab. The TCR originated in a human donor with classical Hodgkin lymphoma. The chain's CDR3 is CASSFDRDNIQYF. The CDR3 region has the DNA TGTGCCAGCAGTTTCGACAGGGACAACATTCAGTACTTC.